At least ten counts were recorded for the clone carrying this TCR beta chain. Reverse transcribing all isolated RNA meant expressed TCRB transcripts were sequenced. Profiled with immunoSEQ multiplex PCR; TCRdb holds only in-frame clones, not every one. This table holds approximately 140,000 clones, 6.9% found once. This record belongs to a study of beta chain features in type 1 diabetes. The CDR3 covers 15 residues. Germline V gives CDR1 SGDLS, CDR2 YYNGEE. V trimming: 0 bases; J trimming: 6 bases; junction bases outside the gene matches: 6. The source material was central memory CD4+ T cells from blood. This receptor was taken from a woman aged 30 to 39 in good health. This chain links TRBV9 with TRBJ1-1; TRBD1 matches at 9 bases. In DNA, the CDR3 is TGTGCCAGCAGCGTAGAGGGACAGGGAACTTCTGAAGCTTTCTTT. Protein sequence: CASSVEGQGTSEAFF.